The 17 T cell receptor beta chains below all came from one sample that was sequenced in a study of metastatic and nonmetastatic thyroid tumors. TCRdb re-analyzed the PCR reads using MiXCR. The sample includes 30,000 to 45,000 clones, 28% of them seen just once. Nobody among the patients had been given any treatment before thyroid surgery. What was sequenced was blood. The receptors were sampled from a male donor with papillary thyroid cancer or a benign thyroid nodule (not recorded which). Some clones in this sample may be carry-over from other donors' samples.

The chain uses TRBV5-1 and TRBJ1-1; possible D gene TRBD1, 6 bases. Trimming removed 6 bases from V and 4 bases from J, with 19 bases in between. CDR1 is SGHRS, CDR2 YFSETQ, per germline. This CDR3 spans 15 amino acids. CDR3 sequence reads: CASILQGEGRTEAFF. CDR3 nucleotide sequence: TGCGCCAGCATCTTACAGGGAGAAGGGCGCACTGAAGCTTTCTTT.

This clone has more than one count but fewer than ten. The chain couples TRBV11-2 to TRBJ2-2; the D gene is possibly TRBD1 (5 bases). Germline V gene sequence: CDR1 SGHAT, CDR2 FQNNGV. Between the trimmed V and J ends, which lost 5 bases and 15 bases, there was a span of 22 bases. The CDR3 contains 14 residues. CDR3 sequence: CASSPPRVPKMVFF. Here the CDR3 DNA reads TGTGCCAGCAGCCCCCCCAGGGTCCCAAAGATGGTGTTTTTT.

This chain joins TRBV4-2 and TRBJ2-7, with TRBD2 matching over 12 bases. Germline V CDR1 and CDR2: LGHNA, YNFKEQ. V shed 4 bases, J shed 5 bases, and the junction held 9 bases outside the gene matches. The CDR3 is 16 amino acids. The DNA of the CDR3 is TGTGCCAGCAGCCCGGAGACTAGCGGGAGTATCCACGAGCAGTACTTC. The encoded protein is CASSPETSGSIHEQYF.

At least ten counts were recorded for this clone. The chain combines TRBV11-1 with TRBJ1-1, with D possibly TRBD1 on 5 matching bases. The germline CDR1 and CDR2 sequences are SGHAT and FQDESV (reference sequence). Between the trimmed V and J ends, which lost 5 bases and 6 bases, there was a span of 16 bases. CDR3 length: 14 amino acids. DNA of the CDR3: TGTGCCAGCAGCGTAGGGGTTAGCGTCGCTGAAGCTTTCTTT. This sequence encodes CASSVGVSVAEAFF.

This clone was observed a few times. The chain couples TRBV20-1 to TRBJ1-2, with TRBD1 matching 7 bases. The V gene's germline CDR1 is DFQATT and CDR2 SNEGSKA (reference sequence). The CDR3 contains 12 residues. With 3 bases clipped from V and 10 bases from J, the junction kept 8 bases outside the gene matches. CDR3 DNA: TGCAGTGCTAGTCGCGACAGGGTCGACTACACCTTC. Its protein is CSASRDRVDYTF.

This chain connects TRBV11-2 to TRBJ2-2; possible D gene TRBD1, 6 bases. From germline, CDR1 is SGHAT and CDR2 FQNNGV. With 4 bases removed from V and 1 base from J, the gap between germline ends came to 13 bases. The CDR3 spans 16 residues. The CDR3 is CASSYDRIGNTGELFF. In nucleotides, the CDR3 is TGTGCCAGCAGCTACGACAGGATCGGGAACACCGGGGAGCTGTTTTTT.

By its share, this clone is medium-sized. This chain joins TRBV9 and TRBJ2-1; 7 nucleotides agree with TRBD2. The J segment lost 3 bases and the V segment lost 0 bases, leaving 6 bases of the junction unmatched. Germline CDR1 and CDR2: SGDLS and YYNGEE. The CDR3 length is 16 residues. The CDR3 nucleotides are TGTGCCAGCAGCGTAGATTCCAGCGGGGACTACAATGAGCAGTTCTTC. Translation gives CASSVDSSGDYNEQFF. The full variable domain, in which reference TRBV9 and TRBJ2-1 provide the parts outside the CDR3, is DSGVTQTPKHLITATGQRVTLRCSPRSGDLSVYWYQQSLDQGLQFLIQYYNGEERAKGNILERFSAQQFPDLHSELNLSSLELGDSALYFCASSVDSSGDYNEQFFGPGTRLTVL.

The chain joins TRBV20-1 to TRBJ1-1; D not certain. Trimming stripped 3 bases from V and 3 bases from J, with 11 bases between. This CDR3 is 13 amino acids long. Germline V lookup: CDR1 DFQATT, CDR2 SNEGSKA (reference sequence). This CDR3 is CSASWTFDTEAFF. In nucleotides, the CDR3 is TGCAGTGCTAGTTGGACGTTTGACACTGAAGCTTTCTTT.

The sample holds many counts of this clone. The rearrangement joins TRBV28 to TRBJ2-3, with D maybe TRBD2 (6 bases). The CDR3 is 19 amino acids. Trimming removed 3 bases at V and 3 bases at J, with 25 bases between. Germline CDR1 and CDR2: MDHEN and SYDVKM. The CDR3 nucleotides read TGTGCCAGCAGTTTTCCGGTGGGGAACCAATTCGGGGGTACAGATACGCAGTATTTT. Protein sequence: CASSFPVGNQFGGTDTQYF.

The chain combines TRBV18 with TRBJ1-1; 7 bases line up with TRBD1. The V segment lost 6 bases and the J segment 1 base; nucleotides outside the gene matches: 11. The germline CDR1 and CDR2 sequences are KGHSH and LQKENI. This CDR3 spans 16 amino acids. The CDR3 loop is CASSPDWDRGNTEAFF. In DNA form, the CDR3 reads TGTGCCAGCTCGCCGGATTGGGACAGAGGGAACACTGAAGCTTTCTTT.

The chain has TRBV20-1 and TRBJ2-1; 7 bases match TRBD2. The CDR3 spans 14 residues. With 3 bases clipped from V and 6 bases from J, the junction kept 8 bases outside the gene matches. CDR1 DFQATT and CDR2 SNEGSKA come from the germline V gene (reference sequence). CDR3 residues: CSARSASGINEQFF. CDR3 DNA sequence: TGCAGTGCTAGGTCGGCTAGCGGAATCAATGAGCAGTTCTTC.

V usage is TRBV18 and J usage is TRBJ2-2; maybe TRBD2 (5 bases). In germline, CDR1 is KGHSH, CDR2 LQKENI. The CDR3 has 13 residues. V was shortened by 5 bases and J by 6 bases, with 10 bases between the two germline ends. The CDR3 bases are TGTGCCAGCTCATCCATGGGAGCCGGGGAGCTGTTTTTT. Its translation: CASSSMGAGELFF.

The chain employs TRBV11-3 and TRBJ2-2; 10 bases agree with TRBD1. Germline loops: CDR1 SGHNT, CDR2 YENEEA. V was pared by 5 bases and J by 7 bases, with 4 bases of the junction left unmatched. This CDR3 has 14 amino acids. CDR3 nucleotides: TGTGCCAGCAGCCCCGACAGGGGGCACGGGGAGCTGTTTTTT. It specifies CASSPDRGHGELFF.

V gene TRBV7-2 combines with J gene TRBJ1-2; D unresolved. Germline lookup yields CDR1 SGHTA and CDR2 FQGNSA. The CDR3 runs 13 residues. V was cut by 4 bases and J by 6 bases, with 12 bases left in between. The DNA for the CDR3 is TGTGCCAGCAGCTCCCCAAATTTAAATGGCTACACCTTC. Translated, it gives CASSSPNLNGYTF. The complete variable domain, with remaining parts taken from reference TRBV7-2 and TRBJ1-2, reads GAGVSQSPSNKVTEKGKDVELRCDPISGHTALYWYRQSLGQGLEFLIYFQGNSAPDKSGLPSDRFSAERTGGSVSTLTIQRTQQEDSAVYLCASSSPNLNGYTFGSGTRLTVV.

This clone is medium-sized in the sample. V and J are TRBV5-1 and TRBJ1-2; no clear D. Looked up from germline, CDR1 is SGHRS and CDR2 is YFSETQ. The V end was cut by 0 bases, the J end by 2 bases, with 8 bases between. This CDR3 is 14 amino acids long. The CDR3 DNA is TGCGCCAGCAGCTTGGGGTGGGAGAACTATGGCTACACCTTC. Translated, it gives CASSLGWENYGYTF.

At least ten counts were recorded for this clone. V usage is TRBV2 and J usage is TRBJ1-1; D is possibly TRBD1 (5 bases). V was cut by 2 bases and J by 1 base, with 11 bases left in between. Germline CDR1 is SNHLY and CDR2 is FYNNEI. CDR3 size: 15 residues. In nucleotides, the CDR3 is TGTGCCAGCAGTGAACTGAGGGGCGCGAACACTGAAGCTTTCTTT. Translated, it gives CASSELRGANTEAFF.

V is TRBV28 and J is TRBJ2-5; D possibly uses TRBD1 or TRBD2 (5 bases each). The germline CDR1 and CDR2 sequences are MDHEN and SYDVKM. The length of the CDR3 is 14 residues. Trimming removed 4 bases from V and 7 bases from J, with 16 bases in between. The CDR3 region has the DNA TGTGCCAGCAGTTGGGCTCTGGGGGTACGGACCCAGTACTTC. Protein product: CASSWALGVRTQYF.